This T cell receptor (beta chain) originates from a study of blood T cells in healthy people across ages. About this clonotype itself: Its matching antigen is unknown.

Primers used in a second PCR of about 6 to 11 cycles were a sample-barcoded 5' primer and a J-beta primer mix. A single record per CDR3 protein comes from TCRdb applying MiXCR to the 5' RACE reads. The sample lists 700,000 to 850,000 distinct CDR3 sequences; 35% to 40% were seen once. V lost 3 bases to trimming and J lost 5 bases; unmatched junction nucleotides: 5. Per germline, CDR1 SGHDN and CDR2 FVKESK. The CDR3 has 14 amino acids. Study-level findings and limits: The unknown donor CMV status may have confounded expanded clonotype changes.

This clonotype was sampled from a man between 18 and 29 years old in good health. This rearrangement joins TRBV14 to TRBJ2-5; 8 nucleotides align to TRBD1. Sequenced: blood. CDR3 region: CASSQHRGIETQYF. The CDR3 DNA sequence: TGTGCCAGCAGCCAGCACAGGGGGATCGAGACCCAGTACTTC.